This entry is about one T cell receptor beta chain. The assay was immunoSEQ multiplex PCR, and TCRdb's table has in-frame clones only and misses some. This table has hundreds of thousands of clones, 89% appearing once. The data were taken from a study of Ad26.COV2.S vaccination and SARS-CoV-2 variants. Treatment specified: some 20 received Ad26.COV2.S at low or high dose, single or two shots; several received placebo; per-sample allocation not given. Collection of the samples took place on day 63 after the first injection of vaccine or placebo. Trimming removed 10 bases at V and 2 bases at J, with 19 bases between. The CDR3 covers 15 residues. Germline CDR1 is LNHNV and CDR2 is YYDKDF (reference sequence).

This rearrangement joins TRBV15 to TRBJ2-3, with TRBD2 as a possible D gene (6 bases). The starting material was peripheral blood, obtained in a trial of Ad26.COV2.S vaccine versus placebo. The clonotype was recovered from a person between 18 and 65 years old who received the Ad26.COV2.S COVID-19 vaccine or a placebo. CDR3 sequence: CAITDGGRPTDTQYF. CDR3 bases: TGTGCCATCACGGACGGGGGTAGACCCACAGATACGCAGTATTTT.